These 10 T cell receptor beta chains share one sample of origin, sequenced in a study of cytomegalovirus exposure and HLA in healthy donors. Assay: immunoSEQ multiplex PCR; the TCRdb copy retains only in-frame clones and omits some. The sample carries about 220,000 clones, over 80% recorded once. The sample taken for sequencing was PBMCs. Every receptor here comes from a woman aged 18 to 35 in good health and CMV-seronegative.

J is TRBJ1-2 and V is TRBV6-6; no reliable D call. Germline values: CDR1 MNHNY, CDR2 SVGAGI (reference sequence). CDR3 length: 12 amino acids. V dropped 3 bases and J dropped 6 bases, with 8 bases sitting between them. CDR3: CASSYTGNGYTF. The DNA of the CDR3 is TGTGCCAGCAGTTATACGGGGAATGGCTACACCTTC.

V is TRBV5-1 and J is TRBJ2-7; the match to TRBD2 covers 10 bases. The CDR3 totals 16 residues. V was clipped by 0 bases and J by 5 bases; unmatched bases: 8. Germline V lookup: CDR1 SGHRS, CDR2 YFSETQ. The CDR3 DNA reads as TGCGCCAGCAGCTTGGGGGCTAGCGGGAGAGCCAACGAGCAGTACTTC. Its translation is CASSLGASGRANEQYF.

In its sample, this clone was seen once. CDR3: CASSSTGLEQYF. The CDR3 region has the DNA TGTGCCAGCAGCTCTACAGGGCTCGAGCAGTACTTC. This chain joins TRBV7-6 and TRBJ2-7, with D maybe TRBD1 (6 bases). The CDR3 length is 12 residues. CDR1 and CDR2 (germline): SGHVS, FNYEAQ. V dropped 4 bases and J dropped 6 bases, with 10 bases sitting between them.

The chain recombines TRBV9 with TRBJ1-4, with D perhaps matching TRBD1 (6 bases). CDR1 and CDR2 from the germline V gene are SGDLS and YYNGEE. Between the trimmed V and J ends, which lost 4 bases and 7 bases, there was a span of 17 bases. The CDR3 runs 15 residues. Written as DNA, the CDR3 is TGTGCCAGCAGCCTAGATACAGGGTGGGGTGAAAAACTGTTTTTT. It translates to CASSLDTGWGEKLFF.

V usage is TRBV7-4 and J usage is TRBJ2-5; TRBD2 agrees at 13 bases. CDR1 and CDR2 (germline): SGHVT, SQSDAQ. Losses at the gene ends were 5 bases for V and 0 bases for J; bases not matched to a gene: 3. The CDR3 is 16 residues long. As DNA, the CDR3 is TGTGCCAGCAGCCAGGGACTAGCGGGGAACCAAGAGACCCAGTACTTC. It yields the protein CASSQGLAGNQETQYF.

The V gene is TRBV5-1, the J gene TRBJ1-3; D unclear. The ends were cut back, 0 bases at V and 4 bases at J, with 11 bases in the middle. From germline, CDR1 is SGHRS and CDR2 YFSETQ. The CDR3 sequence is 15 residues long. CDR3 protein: CASSLDSGSGNTIYF. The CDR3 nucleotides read TGCGCCAGCAGCTTGGATTCGGGGTCGGGAAACACCATATATTTT.

CDR3 bases: TGCGCCAGCAGCACCAGACTAGCGGGAGGCCCTCCGAGCACAGATACGCAGTATTTT. Amino acid sequence: CASSTRLAGGPPSTDTQYF. V gene TRBV5-1 combines with J gene TRBJ2-3; 13 bases are shared with TRBD2. The J segment lost 0 bases and the V segment lost 4 bases, leaving 11 bases of the junction unmatched. Germline assignment: CDR1 SGHRS and CDR2 YFSETQ. CDR3 length: 19 amino acids. Filled out from reference TRBV5-1 and TRBJ2-3, the complete variable domain reads KAGVTQTPRYLIKTRGQQVTLSCSPISGHRSVSWYQQTPGQGLQFLFEYFSETQRNKGNFPGRFSGRQFSNSRSEMNVSTLELGDSALYLCASSTRLAGGPPSTDTQYFGPGTRLTVL.

The CDR3, as DNA: TGTGCCAGCGGAGACCCCCCGGCCTACGAGCAGTACTTC. Translated: CASGDPPAYEQYF. V and J are TRBV7-3 and TRBJ2-7; D remains ambiguous. With 8 bases removed from V and 2 bases from J, the gap between germline ends came to 13 bases. The CDR3 covers 13 residues. Germline V gives CDR1 SGHTA, CDR2 FQGTGA.

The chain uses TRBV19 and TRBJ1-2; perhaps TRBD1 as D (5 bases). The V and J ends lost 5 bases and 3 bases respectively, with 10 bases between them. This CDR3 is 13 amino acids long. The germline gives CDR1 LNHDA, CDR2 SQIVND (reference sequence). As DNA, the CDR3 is TGTGCCAGTAGTTTACGGGGGGACTATGGCTACACCTTC. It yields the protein CASSLRGDYGYTF.

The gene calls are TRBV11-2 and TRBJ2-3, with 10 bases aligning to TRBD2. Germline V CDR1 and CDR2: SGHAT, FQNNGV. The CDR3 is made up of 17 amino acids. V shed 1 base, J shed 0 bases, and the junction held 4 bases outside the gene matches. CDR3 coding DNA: TGTGCCAGCAGCTTAGGAGGTAGCGGGGGGAGCACAGATACGCAGTATTTT. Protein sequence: CASSLGGSGGSTDTQYF.